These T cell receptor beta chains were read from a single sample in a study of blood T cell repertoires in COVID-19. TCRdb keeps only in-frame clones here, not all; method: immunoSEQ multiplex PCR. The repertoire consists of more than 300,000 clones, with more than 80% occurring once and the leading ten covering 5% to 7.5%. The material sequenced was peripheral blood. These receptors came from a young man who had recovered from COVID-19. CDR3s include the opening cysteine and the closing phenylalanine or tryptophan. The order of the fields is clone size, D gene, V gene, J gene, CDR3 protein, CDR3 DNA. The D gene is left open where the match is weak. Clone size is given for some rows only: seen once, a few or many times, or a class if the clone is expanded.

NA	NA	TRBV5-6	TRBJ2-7	CASSWVGGYEQYF	TGTGCCAGCAGTTGGGTGGGAGGATACGAGCAGTACTTC
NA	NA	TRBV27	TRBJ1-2	CASSLGPNYGYTF	TGTGCCAGCAGTTTAGGCCCCAACTATGGCTACACCTTC
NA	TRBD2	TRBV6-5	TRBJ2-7	CASSYFGLAGDEQYF	TGTGCCAGCAGTTACTTTGGACTAGCGGGAGATGAGCAGTACTTC
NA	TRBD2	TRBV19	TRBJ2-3	CASSIRREGKDTQYF	TGTGCCAGTAGTATCAGGCGGGAGGGCAAAGATACGCAGTATTTT
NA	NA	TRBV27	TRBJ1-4	CASSYGGTAEKLFF	TGTGCCAGCAGTTATGGAGGGACGGCGGAAAAACTGTTTTTT
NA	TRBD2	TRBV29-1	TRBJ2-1	CSVEGASGSYNEQFF	TGCAGCGTTGAAGGGGCTAGCGGAAGTTACAATGAGCAGTTCTTC
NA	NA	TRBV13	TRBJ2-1	CASSLRGIPRYNEQFF	TGTGCCAGCAGCTTACGGGGGATCCCACGGTACAATGAGCAGTTCTTC
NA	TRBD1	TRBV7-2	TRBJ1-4	CASSPGQQDEKLFF	TGTGCCAGCAGCCCGGGACAGCAAGATGAAAAACTGTTTTTT
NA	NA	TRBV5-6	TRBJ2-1	CASSLQGISYNEQFF	TGTGCCAGCAGCTTGCAGGGGATTTCCTACAATGAGCAGTTCTTC
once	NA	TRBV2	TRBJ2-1	CAGRLLSEQFF	TGTGCCGGCCGACTTCTAAGTGAGCAGTTCTTC
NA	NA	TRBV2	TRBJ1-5	CASSADSDQPQHF	TGTGCCAGCAGTGCTGACAGCGATCAGCCCCAGCATTTT
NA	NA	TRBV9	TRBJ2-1	CASSAQGGYNEQFF	TGTGCCAGCAGCGCACAGGGCGGCTACAATGAGCAGTTCTTC
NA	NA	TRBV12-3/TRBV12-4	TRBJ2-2	CASSLGHLGELFF	TGTGCCAGCAGTTTGGGACACCTAGGGGAGCTGTTTTTT
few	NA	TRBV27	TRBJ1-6	CASSLAGGNNSPLHF	TGTGCCAGCAGTTTAGCGGGGGGCAACAATTCACCCCTCCACTTT
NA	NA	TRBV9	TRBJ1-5	CASSVAGRSQPQHF	TGTGCCAGCAGCGTAGCTGGCAGAAGTCAGCCCCAGCATTTT
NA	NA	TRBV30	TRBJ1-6	CAWSGQALGNSPLHF	TGTGCCTGGAGTGGACAGGCCCTGGGCAATTCACCCCTCCACTTT
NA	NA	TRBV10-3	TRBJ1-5	CAISEFATDQPQHF	TGTGCCATCAGTGAGTTTGCGACAGATCAGCCCCAGCATTTT
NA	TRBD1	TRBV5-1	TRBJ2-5	CASSPRDSQETQYF	TGCGCCAGCAGCCCCCGGGACAGCCAAGAGACCCAGTACTTC
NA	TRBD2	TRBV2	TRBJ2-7	CASSTRTSGSYEQYF	TGTGCCAGCAGTACTCGTACTAGCGGGAGTTACGAGCAGTACTTC
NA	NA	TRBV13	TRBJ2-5	CASSDLRQQETQYF	TGTGCCAGCAGCGACCTGCGACAGCAAGAGACCCAGTACTTC
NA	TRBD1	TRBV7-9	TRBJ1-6	CASSLQTGGNSPLHF	TGTGCCAGCAGCTTACAGACAGGGGGTAATTCACCCCTCCACTTT
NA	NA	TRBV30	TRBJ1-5	CAWSAEPLDRQPQHF	TGTGCCTGGAGTGCGGAGCCCCTGGATAGACAGCCCCAGCATTTT
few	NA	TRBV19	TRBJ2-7	CASSVGQLYEQYF	TGTGCCAGTAGTGTGGGGCAGCTCTACGAGCAGTACTTC
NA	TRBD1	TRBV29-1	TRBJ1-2	CSVGTGVEGYGYTF	TGCAGCGTTGGCACAGGGGTAGAGGGCTATGGCTACACCTTC
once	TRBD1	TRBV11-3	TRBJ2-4	CASSVGQGLDENIQYF	TGTGCCAGCAGCGTGGGACAGGGGTTGGATGAAAACATTCAGTACTTC
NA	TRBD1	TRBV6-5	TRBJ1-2	CASTPYGQADYGYTF	TGTGCCAGCACCCCGTATGGACAGGCGGACTATGGCTACACCTTC
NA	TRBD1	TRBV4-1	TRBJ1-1	CASSQRTGFSSEAFF	TGCGCCAGCAGCCAGAGGACAGGATTTTCCTCTGAAGCTTTCTTT
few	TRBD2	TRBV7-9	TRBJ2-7	CASSPGLAGDEQYF	TGTGCCAGCAGCCCGGGACTAGCGGGAGACGAGCAGTACTTC
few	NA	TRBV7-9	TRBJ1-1	CASSFKNTEAFF	TGTGCCAGCAGCTTCAAGAACACTGAAGCTTTCTTT
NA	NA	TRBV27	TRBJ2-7	CASSLEPFSSYEQYF	TGTGCCAGCAGTTTAGAGCCCTTCTCGTCCTACGAGCAGTACTTC
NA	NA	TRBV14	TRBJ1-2	CASSPHLNYGYTF	TGTGCCAGCAGCCCACATCTTAACTATGGCTACACCTTC
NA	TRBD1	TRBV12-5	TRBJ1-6	CASGGQGASPLHF	TGTGCTAGTGGCGGACAGGGGGCGTCACCCCTCCACTTT
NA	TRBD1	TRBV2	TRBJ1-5	CASSRDSKNQPQHF	TGTGCCAGCAGCCGGGACAGCAAAAATCAGCCCCAGCATTTT
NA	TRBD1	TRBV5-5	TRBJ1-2	CASSTTGDYGYTF	TGTGCCAGCAGCACGACAGGGGACTATGGCTACACCTTC
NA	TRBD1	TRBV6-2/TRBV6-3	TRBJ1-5	CASSYGTGPSNQPQHF	TGTGCCAGCAGTTACGGGACAGGGCCTAGCAATCAGCCCCAGCATTTT
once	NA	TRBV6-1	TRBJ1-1	CASSELGDNTEAFF	TGTGCCAGCAGTGAATTAGGAGATAACACTGAAGCTTTCTTT
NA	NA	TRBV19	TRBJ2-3	CASTLGGPTDTQYF	TGTGCCAGCACCCTGGGCGGGCCCACAGATACGCAGTATTTT
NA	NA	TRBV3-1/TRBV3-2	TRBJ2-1	CASSQVGGEQFF	TGTGCCAGCAGCCAAGTCGGAGGGGAGCAGTTCTTC
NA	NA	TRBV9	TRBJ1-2	CASSVRGQGIYGYTF	TGTGCCAGCAGCGTACGTGGGCAGGGGATCTATGGCTACACCTTC
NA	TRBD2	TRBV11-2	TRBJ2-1	CASSRDSGRLNEQFF	TGTGCCAGCAGCCGGGACTCCGGGAGGCTCAATGAGCAGTTCTTC
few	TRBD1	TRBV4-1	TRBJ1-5	CASSPGQGSNQPQHF	TGCGCCAGCAGCCCGGGACAGGGAAGCAATCAGCCCCAGCATTTT
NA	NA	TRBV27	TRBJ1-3	CASSLAGEGNTIYF	TGTGCCAGCAGTCTAGCGGGGGAAGGAAACACCATATATTTT